This TCR beta chain was identified in a study of cytomegalovirus exposure and HLA in healthy donors. Study as a whole: Within an early data release were tens of millions of unique TCRs drawn from HLA-typed donors.

Germline lookup yields CDR1 SGHRS and CDR2 YFSETQ. V dropped 0 bases and J dropped 4; count of bases not matched to a gene: 10. This CDR3 region has 17 residues. Remarks on this clone: Its antigen is unknown.

Study outcomes and limitations: In vitro testing confirmed a few CMV-associated chains as specific for CMV antigens. Investigators reported 150 to 200 TCR beta chains as tied to cytomegalovirus.

Each donor was nominally healthy when sampled (though unrecorded immune exposures were likely). The primer mix had 60 Vbeta and 13 Jbeta primers. Generated by immunoSEQ multiplex PCR, the TCRdb table keeps only in-frame clones and is missing some. The profile shows approximately 110,000 clones, 77% of them singletons. The receptor was isolated from a human donor in good health. This sequence joins TRBV5-1 and TRBJ2-3, with 8 positions matching TRBD2. Specimen: PBMCs. The CDR3 DNA sequence: TGCGCCAGCAGCTTGGCGACGGCGGGAGGAAGTGCAGATACGCAGTATTTT. Its translation: CASSLATAGGSADTQYF.